This TCR beta chain was captured by sequencing in a study of T cell responses to AZD1222 COVID-19 vaccine (dated by TCRdb to 2020 to 2023). Context from the whole study: AZD1222 recipients with second doses at about 4 weeks or about 12 weeks were pooled, because spike-specific TCR depth and breadth did not differ between schedules. TCR sequencing covered 233 trial participants: 200 to 220 given two doses of AZD1222 and 26 given two doses of MenACWY control vaccine. Trial participants were enrolled by age into 18-55, 56-69 and 70-plus year subgroups, with around 140, 26 and 57 TCR-sequenced participants respectively.

Points the paper makes about the study in general: The 56-69-year group was small, and its depth increase did not reach significance, likely because of low power. Participants were mostly white British and included more females than males, and it was suggested by the authors that clonal diversity may have been underestimated. After two AZD1222 doses, spike-specific TCR breadth and depth were significantly higher than at day 0 and than in MenACWY recipients. Because no samples from the day 14 peak response were available, repertoires could be characterized only after the peak T cell response. Conclusions about previously exposed vaccinees are limited, since just five to seven AZD1222 recipients were seropositive for SARS-CoV-2 at baseline. CD4 TCRs associated with the vaccine covered the entire spike protein, and the dominant responses were in regions 160-218 and 743-854. Nearly half of unique spike-specific TCRs reportedly recognized epitopes outside regions mutated in the B.1.351 and B.1.1.7 variants.

In the paper's terms, the time point label means: baseline before first vaccination. Vaccinee samples were obtained from the UK trials COV001 and COV002, which included a single-blind randomized controlled phase 2/3 trial of AZD1222 (ChAdOx1 nCoV-19) in healthy adults. Trial participant PBMC samples were collected at day 0 and day 28 after the second dose for TCRbeta chain sequencing. The CDR3 has 19 amino acids, counting the end cysteine and phenylalanine. Only the CDR3 portion is preserved as DNA: 57 bases, with reading frame beginning at the first base. The V end gives up 3 bases and the J end 2 bases, leaving 15 bases in the junction not matched to a gene. From a lookup of the germline V gene, CDR1 and CDR2 are SGHRS and YFSETQ. The CDR3 regions of human TCRbeta chains were analyzed by immunosequencing. In the paper's pipeline: Repertoire TCRs were matched against a reference library of SARS-CoV-2-specific TCRs generated with the MIRA antigen-specificity platform. Breadth meant the fraction of unique TCRs that were SARS-CoV-2-associated, whereas depth meant the fraction of total T cells that were SARS-CoV-2-associated. Each spike-specific TCR was assigned to its reactive spike region and to a CD4 or CD8 class using the MIRA data. Log10-transformed breadth and depth values were compared by one-way ANOVA with Sidak's multiple comparisons tests. The table comes from immuneACCESS by way of TCRdb, which keeps in-frame sequences with V and J called. Part of the clones is missing from these tables; in studies checked, under half for an unresolved V gene and the rest for unknown reasons. Clonal size and the V and J genes are those of that table, whereas D and trimming came from the DNA. The sample table records about 160,000 clones; approximately 90% of these occur just once. Approximately 4.8% of the sample goes to the ten largest clones.

In its sample, this clone was seen once. Its antigen is not yet known. Within one base of it there is no much larger clone, and no base qualities were kept. The receptor comes from an adult in good health. Source: peripheral blood, taken on day 0 of AZD1222 vaccination. The chain is made from TRBV5-1 and TRBJ2-2, with 8 bases matching TRBD1. The DNA sequence follows: TGCGCCAGCAGCTCAAAAACTTCAGGGGGCATCGGTAACACCGGGGAGCTGTTTTTT. Translated, this gives CASSSKTSGGIGNTGELFF.